This T cell receptor beta chain was profiled in a study of blood T cell repertoires in COVID-19. Profiled with immunoSEQ multiplex PCR; TCRdb holds only in-frame clones, not every one. The sample lists around 130,000 clones; approximately 88% were seen once. The CDR3 runs to 14 residues. V lost 7 bases, J lost 2 bases, and 8 bases stayed unmatched. Germline V CDR1 and CDR2: MNHEY, SMNVEV (reference sequence). This clone was seen just once. The chain is built from TRBV27 and TRBJ2-7; 7 bases map to TRBD1. Sequencing used peripheral blood. This receptor was obtained from a man in his sixties with acute or convalescent COVID-19. The CDR3 here is CASKPLGQAYEQYF. CDR3 coding DNA: TGTGCCAGCAAGCCGCTTGGACAGGCCTACGAGCAGTACTTC.